The source of this T cell receptor beta chain is a study of neoadjuvant nivolumab and ipilimumab in lung cancer. Overall study findings and caveats: TCR clonality did not significantly correlate with pathologic tumor regression. Pretherapy blood TCR richness correlated positively with resected tumor richness. TCR receptors were sequenced in few samples. From pretherapy to surgery, tumor richness and clonality rose with dual therapy.

Notes on this clone: Antigen specificity is unknown.

The germline V gene encodes CDR1 SNHLY and CDR2 FYNNEI. This CDR3 is built from 15 residues. With 3 bases removed from V and 2 bases from J, the gap between germline ends came to 13 bases. Measured with immunoSEQ multiplex PCR; TCRdb has only the in-frame clones, and not every one. The table has some 43,000 clones, about 89% seen once. The sequence was obtained from an adult with non-small cell lung cancer. Some clones in this sample may be carry-over from other donors' samples. The sequencing here drew on blood, taken before neoadjuvant nivolumab, alone or with ipilimumab. The chain uses TRBV2 and TRBJ2-5; D perhaps matches TRBD1 (7 bases). In nucleotides, the CDR3 is TGTGCCAGCAGTGAGCTGCGGGGACAGCAAGAGACCCAGTACTTC. This codes for CASSELRGQQETQYF.